This TCR beta chain was profiled in a study of CD8 T cells in acute hepatitis C reinfection listed by TCRdb under 2021. Study-wide context: The TCRbeta repertoire of CD8+ T cells specific for the HCV NS3-1073 epitope was profiled during acute infection and after viral clearance. Paired acute and follow-up samples were contributed by four spontaneous resolvers. General study outcomes and caveats: CDR3 sequences shared with other epitopes were rare, and differing sequencing approaches may have limited exact matching. Diversity in the NS3-1073 specific repertoires was high, and no significant differences in diversity emerged among acute resolver, follow-up resolver and acute chronic samples. No follow-up repertoires were available for chronically infected subjects, since NS3-1073 specific cells were too rare to be sorted. All groups preferentially used the TRBV04 and TRBV06 gene families, and overrepresentation in the naive pool did not explain this preferential usage. Because bulk sequencing covered only the TCRbeta chain, the alphabeta pairing of public clonotypes could not be determined. Regardless of outcome, about a dozen public clonotypes were found, and one public clonotype used V04-02/J02-02.

Genomic DNA was extracted from FACS-sorted cells, and TCRbeta chain sequencing was performed through the commercial immunoSEQ service. The authors' analysis ran thus. The repertoire data were analyzed using ImmunoSEQ Analyzer software v3.0 and R v3.5.1. Only productive rearrangements were analyzed, as sequences containing stop codons or out-of-frame rearrangements were removed. The sequencing provider supplied the metrics for Simpson diversity, Shannon entropy, CDR3 length and nucleotide addition. Clonotypes were grouped by frequency into dominant, sub-dominant, low or lowest abundance categories, and clonotypes below 0.1% were left out of most analyses. Any CDR3 amino acid clonotype present in at least two subjects at a cumulative frequency of at least 0.5% was labeled public. Here the immuneACCESS table is served through TCRdb, limited to in-frame sequences with V and J called. Missing clones are a known gap in these copies; in checked studies unresolved V genes cover under half, and the rest lacks a known reason. V and J calls and clone size are given by that table; D and trimming were obtained from the DNA. The sample table holds some 40,000 clones, of which about 87% were seen once. The top ten hold less than 0.6% of the sample.

Germline trimming: 5 bases from V, 2 bases from J; junction bases outside gene matches: 4. CDR1 MNHEY and CDR2 SMNVEV were looked up in the germline V gene (reference sequence). The CDR3, cysteine through phenylalanine, is 14 amino acids long. Solely the CDR3 DNA is kept, with 42 bases framed from the first base. This clone occurred once. The antigen this receptor binds is unknown. Per-nucleotide qualities are absent, and no much larger clonotype sits a single base away. Sample time point, as interpreted from the label and publication: naive CD8 control sorted from an acute-time-point sample. Enrolled in the Montreal Hepatitis C Cohort (HEPCO) in Canada, the donors were people who inject drugs, and these donors were followed every 3 months. A positive HCV RNA or antibody test that followed a negative test within the previous 24 weeks was the definition used for acute primary HCV infection. Cells were surface stained with CD3, CD8 and CD45RO antibodies, and an aqua fixable dye was used to exclude dead cells. The cohort additionally had a handful of subjects who developed chronic infection, which was defined as HCV RNA positivity at 24 weeks. Frozen stocks of peripheral blood mononuclear cells were first thawed, after which negative isolation of CD8+ T cells was carried out using the MACS CD8+ T cell Isolation Kit. A BD FACSAria II cell sorter was used to sort the cells.

The TCR originated in a man aged 25 to 45 with chronic hepatitis C. Sequencing used naive CD8+ T cells from PBMCs. Sample cell subset or site, as interpreted from the label and publication: sorted total naive CD45RO-negative CD8+ T cells. This receptor chain uses TRBV27 and TRBJ1-2, with 8 bases matching TRBD1. The DNA sequence is TGTGCCAGCAGTCAGGGGGCGGGAAACTATGGCTACACCTTC. Its translation is CASSQGAGNYGYTF.